This T cell receptor (beta chain) is drawn from a study of cytomegalovirus exposure and HLA in healthy donors. The overall study: Researchers found that just over 80% of just under 400 genotyped donors fell within the Caucasian-associated ancestry cluster. Findings of the study overall: It was assumed in the presence/absence analyses that sequencing depth was roughly uniform across donors. Later genetic work tied a missense DCLRE1C variant to beta-chain V and J trimming.

Germline CDR1 and CDR2: MDHEN and SYDVKM. V shed 6 bases, J shed 0 bases, and the junction held 10 bases outside the gene matches. CDR3 length: 16 amino acids. In the PCR, 60 Vbeta and 13 Jbeta primers were used. Sequencing used immunoSEQ multiplex PCR; TCRdb keeps in-frame clones, though not all of them. The sample lists about 130,000 clones; about 73% were seen once. This clone came up once. The antigen remains undetermined. Material for sequencing was PBMCs. The genes are TRBV28 and TRBJ1-1; TRBD1 aligns across 7 bases. The clonotype comes from a woman between 35 and 50 years old in good health and CMV-seropositive. The CDR3 loop is CASRRTGPAMNTEAFF. The CDR3 nucleotides read TGTGCCAGCAGAAGGACAGGACCAGCCATGAACACTGAAGCTTTCTTT.